A selection of T cell receptor beta chains follows, all from one sample in a study of cytomegalovirus exposure and HLA in healthy donors. Sequencing was performed with immunoSEQ multiplex PCR; in TCRdb, only in-frame clones are kept and a portion is missing. The table lists around 160,000 clones, approximately 80% of them singletons, with approximately 8% in the top ten. The source material was PBMCs. These TCRs come from a male donor in good health and CMV-seropositive. The CDR3 runs from the conserved cysteine through the conserved F or W. D genes are given only for firm matches. Rows may omit the clone size; those that give it use once, few, many or a size class.

D,J,V,size,CDR3,DNA
TRBD1,TRBJ1-5,TRBV30,NA,CAWSTRTGGRNQPQHF,TGTGCCTGGAGTACGCGGACAGGGGGCCGCAATCAGCCCCAGCATTTT
NA,TRBJ2-7,TRBV6-5,NA,CASRSPSEQYF,TGTGCCAGCAGGTCCCCTTCCGAGCAGTACTTC
TRBD1,TRBJ1-5,TRBV5-6,NA,CASSFGTAVRSNQPQHF,TGTGCCAGCAGCTTCGGGACAGCTGTGCGGAGCAATCAGCCCCAGCATTTT
TRBD1,TRBJ1-2,TRBV13,NA,CASSARGRAANYGYTF,TGTGCCAGCAGCGCCAGGGGGCGGGCAGCTAACTATGGCTACACCTTC
TRBD1,TRBJ1-2,TRBV10-3,NA,CATYRGNYGYTF,TGTGCCACCTACAGGGGAAACTATGGCTACACCTTC
TRBD2,TRBJ2-7,TRBV10-3,NA,CAISESGVAYF,TGTGCCATCAGTGAGAGCGGGGTCGCGTACTTC
NA,TRBJ1-2,TRBV5-6,NA,CASSPAPGSGYTF,TGTGCCAGCAGCCCTGCCCCGGGGTCTGGCTACACCTTC
TRBD1,TRBJ2-7,TRBV6-1,once,CASSDPLGRTGNIRTYEQYF,TGTGCCAGCAGTGACCCTTTGGGTCGGACAGGGAATATAAGGACCTACGAGCAGTACTTC
NA,TRBJ1-3,TRBV9,few,CASSVGRWSGNTIYF,TGTGCCAGCAGCGTAGGGAGATGGTCTGGAAACACCATATATTTT
TRBD1,TRBJ2-1,TRBV6-4,once,CASSGDRGDEQFF,TGTGCCAGCAGTGGGGACAGGGGAGATGAGCAGTTCTTC
TRBD2,TRBJ2-5,TRBV9,NA,CASSDSSSGGKTQYF,TGTGCCAGCAGCGATTCTTCTAGCGGGGGCAAGACCCAGTACTTC
NA,TRBJ1-1,TRBV4-3,NA,CASSQDQGSDTEAFF,TGCGCCAGCAGCCAAGATCAGGGGTCGGACACTGAAGCTTTCTTT
NA,TRBJ2-7,TRBV19,NA,CASRGGPKQYF,TGTGCCAGCAGGGGAGGGCCTAAGCAGTACTTC
TRBD2,TRBJ2-7,TRBV5-1,NA,CASSLGSGGAGEQYF,TGCGCCAGCAGCTTGGGGAGCGGGGGGGCCGGCGAGCAGTACTTC
NA,TRBJ2-7,TRBV6-5,few,CASNGVATGVYEQYF,TGTGCCAGCAACGGTGTGGCGACAGGCGTCTACGAGCAGTACTTC
TRBD1,TRBJ1-5,TRBV5-1,NA,CASSPTGGVYQPQHF,TGCGCCAGCAGCCCTACAGGGGGCGTTTATCAGCCCCAGCATTTT
NA,TRBJ2-6,TRBV18,NA,CASSPPQGRWDSGANVLTF,TGTGCCAGCTCACCACCTCAGGGTAGGTGGGACTCTGGGGCCAACGTCCTGACTTTC
TRBD1,TRBJ1-3,TRBV2,NA,CAREHRGRVGNTIYF,TGTGCCAGGGAACACAGGGGCCGGGTTGGAAACACCATATATTTT
TRBD1,TRBJ2-2,TRBV5-1,NA,CASSSHRGQGTGELFF,TGCGCCAGCAGCTCCCACAGGGGGCAGGGGACCGGGGAGCTGTTTTTT